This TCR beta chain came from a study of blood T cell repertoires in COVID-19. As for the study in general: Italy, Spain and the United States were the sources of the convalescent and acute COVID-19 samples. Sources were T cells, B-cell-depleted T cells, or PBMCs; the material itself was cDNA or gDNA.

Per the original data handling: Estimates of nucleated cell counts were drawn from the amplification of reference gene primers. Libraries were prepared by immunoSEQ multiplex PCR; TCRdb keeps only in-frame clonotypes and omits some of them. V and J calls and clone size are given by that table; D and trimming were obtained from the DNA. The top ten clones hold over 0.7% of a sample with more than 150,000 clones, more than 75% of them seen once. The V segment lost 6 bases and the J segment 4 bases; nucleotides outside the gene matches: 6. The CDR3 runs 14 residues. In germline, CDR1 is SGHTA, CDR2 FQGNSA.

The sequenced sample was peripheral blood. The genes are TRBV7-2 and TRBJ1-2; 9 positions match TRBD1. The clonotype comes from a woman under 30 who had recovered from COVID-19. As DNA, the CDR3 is TGTGCCAGCAGTTCCGGGACAGGGCGCTATGGCTACACCTTC. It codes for CASSSGTGRYGYTF.